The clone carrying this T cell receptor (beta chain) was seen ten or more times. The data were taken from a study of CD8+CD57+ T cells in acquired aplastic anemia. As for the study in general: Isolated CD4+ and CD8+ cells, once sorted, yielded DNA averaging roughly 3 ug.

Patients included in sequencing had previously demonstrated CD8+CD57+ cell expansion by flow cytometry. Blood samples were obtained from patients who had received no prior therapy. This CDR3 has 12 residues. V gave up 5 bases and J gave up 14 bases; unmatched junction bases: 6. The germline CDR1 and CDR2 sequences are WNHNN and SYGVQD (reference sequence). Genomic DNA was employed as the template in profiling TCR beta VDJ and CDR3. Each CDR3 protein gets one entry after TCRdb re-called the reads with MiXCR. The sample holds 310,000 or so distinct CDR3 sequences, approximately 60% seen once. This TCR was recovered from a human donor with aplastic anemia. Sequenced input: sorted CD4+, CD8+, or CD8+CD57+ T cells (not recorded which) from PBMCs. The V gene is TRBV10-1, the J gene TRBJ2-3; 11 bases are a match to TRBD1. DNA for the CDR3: TGCGCCAGCAGTCCCGGGACAGGGGGTTTGTATTTT. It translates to CASSPGTGGLYF.